The T cell receptor (beta chain) under discussion was sequenced for a study of PD-1 blockade in classical Hodgkin lymphoma. The CDR3 is made up of 15 amino acids. The V gene's germline CDR1 is MNHEY and CDR2 SVGAGI. The V and J ends lost 6 bases and 0 bases respectively, with 14 bases between them. TCRdb's copy holds only in-frame clones and misses some; the assay was immunoSEQ multiplex PCR. The data show 17,000 or so clones, about 80% seen once. Time point of the sample: cycle 4 day 1 (C4D1), after six to seven weeks of nivolumab. Relapse after autologous stem cell transplantation occurred in every patient, and brentuximab vedotin exposure varied.

The chain is built from TRBV6-5 and TRBJ1-2; a possible D gene is TRBD1 (5 bases). The sample was peripheral blood mononuclear cells (PBMCs), taken before the fourth cycle of nivolumab. This TCR derives from a human donor with classical Hodgkin lymphoma. CDR3 in DNA: TGTGCCAGCAGCCAGGGACTCACTGCTAACTATGGCTACACCTTC. It yields the protein CASSQGLTANYGYTF.